The 32 T cell receptor beta chains below come from one sample, sequenced in a study of human T cells and chemical hapten exposure. TCRdb re-called the RACE reads through MiXCR, storing one row per CDR3 protein. The sample carries about 55,000 distinct CDR3 sequences, over 9.5% recorded once. The time point here: patch test 2, 6 weeks after DPC sensitization. The treatment is: therapeutic diphenylcyclopropenone sensitization with weekly scalp DPC. The sequences come from whole blood, collected in connection with sensitization to the hapten diphenylcyclopropenone (DPC). The source of these receptors is a woman between 45 and 60 years old with alopecia areata. Some clones in this sample may be carry-over from other donors' samples.

This clonotype was detected many times. The chain has TRBV2 and TRBJ1-6; no firm D call. Trimming cost V 7 bases and J 5 bases, with 15 bases left between them. This CDR3 region has 15 residues. The V gene's germline CDR1 is SNHLY and CDR2 FYNNEI. The CDR3 bases are TGTGCCAGCACAAGGAGAAGTACGAATAATTCACCCCTCCACTTT. Protein sequence: CASTRRSTNNSPLHF.

The table lists this clonotype with a few counts. The CDR3 spells CASSLEGVNSPLHF. In nucleotides, the CDR3 is TGTGCCAGCAGCTTAGAGGGGGTAAATTCACCCCTCCACTTT. The rearrangement joins TRBV7-9 to TRBJ1-6; D is perhaps TRBD1 (6 bases). The V gene lost 1 base and the J gene lost 7 bases, with 8 bases spanning the gap. This CDR3 is 14 amino acids long. The germline CDR1 and CDR2 sequences are SEHNR and FQNEAQ (reference sequence).

The V and J genes are TRBV9 and TRBJ2-5, with D perhaps TRBD2 (6 bases). Germline CDR1 reads SGDLS; CDR2 reads YYNGEE. This CDR3 has 16 residues. V lost 3 bases, J lost 0 bases, and 15 bases lay in between. The CDR3 DNA sequence: TGTGCCAGCAGCGCGCAGACTAGGACTAACCAAGAGACCCAGTACTTC. It codes for CASSAQTRTNQETQYF. Supplemented by reference TRBV9 and TRBJ2-5, the full variable domain reads DSGVTQTPKHLITATGQRVTLRCSPRSGDLSVYWYQQSLDQGLQFLIQYYNGEERAKGNILERFSAQQFPDLHSELNLSSLELGDSALYFCASSAQTRTNQETQYFGPGTRLLVL.

The chain joins TRBV9 to TRBJ2-7, with 10 bases matching TRBD1. With 0 bases clipped from V and 7 bases from J, the junction kept 4 bases outside the gene matches. Germline V gene lookup returns CDR1 SGDLS and CDR2 YYNGEE. The CDR3 totals 14 residues. The CDR3, as DNA: TGTGCCAGCAGCGTAGCTGGACAGGGGGGTGAGCAGTACTTC. This sequence encodes CASSVAGQGGEQYF.

The rearrangement joins TRBV5-1 to TRBJ2-5; 7 positions agree with TRBD1. The trim removed 3 bases at V and 5 bases at J, leaving 13 bases unmatched. The CDR3 spans 16 residues. Germline CDR1 and CDR2: SGHRS and YFSETQ. The CDR3 here is CASSSTGTAYLETQYF. CDR3 sequence (DNA): TGCGCCAGCAGCTCGACCGGGACAGCGTATTTGGAGACCCAGTACTTC. The whole variable domain, filled in from reference TRBV5-1 and TRBJ2-5, reads KAGVTQTPRYLIKTRGQQVTLSCSPISGHRSVSWYQQTPGQGLQFLFEYFSETQRNKGNFPGRFSGRQFSNSRSEMNVSTLELGDSALYLCASSSTGTAYLETQYFGPGTRLLVL.

The table lists this clonotype with many counts. This rearrangement joins TRBV28 to TRBJ2-7, with 7 bases matching TRBD1. The junction had 20 bases not matched to a gene; V was cut back by 5 bases and J by 7 bases. Germline V gene sequence: CDR1 MDHEN, CDR2 SYDVKM. The CDR3 totals 17 residues. As DNA, the CDR3 is TGTGCCAGCAGTGAAGTAAGGGGGACAGCGACCCATGAGGAGCAGTACTTC. Translated, it gives CASSEVRGTATHEEQYF.

This chain links TRBV7-2 with TRBJ2-5; a weak D match, TRBD2 (6 bases). The V end lost 4 bases, the J end lost 4 bases, and 19 bases lay between the germline ends. This CDR3 comprises 16 residues. The V gene's germline CDR1 is SGHTA and CDR2 FQGNSA. DNA for the CDR3: TGTGCCAGCAGCTCCCTGGGAGGAGGGGTTCGAGAGACCCAGTACTTC. This sequence encodes CASSSLGGGVRETQYF.

This clonotype was seen a few times. This sequence joins TRBV2 and TRBJ2-7; no firm D call. V gave up 1 base and J gave up 6 bases, with 4 bases separating them. CDR3 length: 11 residues. CDR1 is SNHLY, CDR2 FYNNEI, per germline. CDR3 in amino acids: CASSEGGEQYF. DNA of the CDR3: TGTGCCAGCAGTGAAGGGGGCGAGCAGTACTTC.

CDR3 coding DNA: TGTGCCAGCAGCCCTCGAGGCGGGGGATCCTACAATGAGCAGTTCTTC. This sequence encodes CASSPRGGGSYNEQFF. V gene TRBV5-4 combines with J gene TRBJ2-1, with TRBD2 matching 7 bases. The V segment lost 4 bases and the J segment 1 base; nucleotides outside the gene matches: 8. The V gene's germline CDR1 is SGHNT and CDR2 YYREEE (reference sequence). The CDR3 runs 16 residues.

This clonotype was picked up many times. V gene TRBV20-1 combines with J gene TRBJ1-5; D is perhaps TRBD1 (5 bases). The CDR3 sequence is 15 residues long. Trimming pared 0 bases from V and 3 bases from J, leaving 12 bases between. Germline CDR1 is DFQATT and CDR2 is SNEGSKA (reference sequence). The CDR3 protein is CSARDRKQVNQPQHF. The CDR3 bases are TGCAGTGCTAGAGATCGGAAACAGGTCAATCAGCCCCAGCATTTT.

The sample holds many counts of this clonotype. The rearrangement uses TRBV19 and TRBJ2-3; 11 positions match TRBD1. J gave up 4 bases and V 6 bases, and 3 bases lay outside the gene matches. Germline-derived CDR1 and CDR2 are LNHDA and SQIVND (reference sequence). This CDR3 spans 14 amino acids. The DNA of the CDR3 is TGTGCCAGTAGGAGGACAGGGGGCGCAGATACGCAGTATTTT. This translates into CASRRTGGADTQYF.

This clonotype has at least ten counts. The chain recombines TRBV28 with TRBJ1-4; weak D call: TRBD1 (5 bases). The CDR3 extends over 17 amino acids. Trimming stripped 1 base from V and 4 bases from J, with 16 bases between. Germline V CDR1 and CDR2: MDHEN, SYDVKM. CDR3 sequence (DNA): TGTGCCAGCAGTTTATCGGGAAGGGGTATTCATAATGAAAAACTGTTTTTT. It encodes CASSLSGRGIHNEKLFF.

A few counts support this clonotype. V usage is TRBV12-3 or TRBV12-4 and J usage is TRBJ1-3; D unclear. The CDR3 totals 15 residues. Trimming shortened V by 8 bases and J by 2 bases, and 16 bases separated the two germline ends. The CDR3 loop is CASGIWGVAGNTIYF. The CDR3 coding sequence is TGTGCCAGCGGGATTTGGGGAGTAGCTGGAAACACCATATATTTT.

At least ten counts were recorded for this clonotype. This chain links TRBV28 with TRBJ2-5, with D tentatively TRBD2 (6 bases). The V end was cut by 2 bases, the J end by 4 bases, with 11 bases between. The CDR3 consists of 14 residues. From germline, CDR1 is MDHEN and CDR2 SYDVKM. CDR3 nucleotide sequence: TGTGCCAGCAGTTTAGGCGGGGTCCGAGAGACCCAGTACTTC. Its translation is CASSLGGVRETQYF.

There are many counts of this clonotype. The CDR3 here is CATSSGANVLTF. In DNA, the CDR3 is TGTGCCACCAGCTCTGGGGCCAACGTCCTGACTTTC. The genes are TRBV24-1 and TRBJ2-6; D not certain. Germline CDR1 reads KGHDR; CDR2 reads SFDVKD. This CDR3 contains 12 residues. Trimming removed 7 bases from V and 0 bases from J, with 0 bases in between.

There are a few counts of this clonotype. The V gene is TRBV7-8, the J gene TRBJ1-6; tentative D call: TRBD1 (6 bases). Trimming cost V 4 bases and J 14 bases, with 12 bases left between them. CDR1 and CDR2 (germline): SGHVS, FQNEAQ. The CDR3 loop spans 12 amino acids. CDR3 region: CASSSTGNTLHF. The CDR3 DNA reads as TGTGCCAGCAGCTCTACAGGGAACACCCTCCACTTT.

There are many counts of this clonotype. The gene calls are TRBV6-5 and TRBJ2-7, with 7 positions matching TRBD2. Germline lookup yields CDR1 MNHEY and CDR2 SVGAGI. The CDR3 has 15 residues. V gave up 2 bases and J gave up 2 bases; unmatched junction bases: 6. CDR3 sequence reads: CASSYGPGGPYEQYF. CDR3 in DNA: TGTGCCAGCAGTTACGGACCGGGAGGCCCCTACGAGCAGTACTTC.

The chain uses TRBV7-2 and TRBJ1-3; TRBD1 agrees at 7 bases. CDR3 size: 15 residues. Germline CDR1 SGHTA, CDR2 FQGNSA. With 5 bases clipped from V and 0 bases from J, the junction kept 4 bases outside the gene matches. CDR3 residues: CASSPDRVSGNTIYF. As DNA, the CDR3 is TGTGCCAGCAGCCCTGACAGGGTCTCTGGAAACACCATATATTTT.

This clonotype turned up a few times. This chain uses TRBV4-3 with TRBJ2-5; D call uncertain. The CDR3 is made up of 15 amino acids. V lost 0 bases, J lost 9 bases, and 17 bases lay in between. Germline loops: CDR1 LGHNA, CDR2 YSLEER. CDR3 protein: CASSQEASTPLAQYF. CDR3 nucleotide sequence: TGCGCCAGCAGCCAAGAAGCGAGTACACCATTGGCCCAGTACTTC.

In this sample, this clonotype turned up a few times. The rearrangement uses TRBV12-3 or TRBV12-4 and TRBJ1-3; D gene uncertain. V shed 3 bases and J shed 9 bases, with 15 bases lying between them. This CDR3 contains 14 residues. The CDR3 here is CASSFSPGIGTIYF. Here the CDR3 DNA reads TGTGCCAGCAGTTTTTCCCCGGGAATCGGCACCATATATTTT.

This chain links TRBV7-9 with TRBJ2-7, with 7 bases identical to TRBD1. This CDR3 is 15 amino acids long. V trimming: 5 bases; J trimming: 0 bases; junction bases outside the gene matches: 7. Germline-derived CDR1 and CDR2 are SEHNR and FQNEAQ (reference sequence). DNA for the CDR3: TGTGCCAGCAGCCCAGGACAGGCCCACTCCTACGAGCAGTACTTC. Translated: CASSPGQAHSYEQYF.

This clonotype was detected only a few times. The rearrangement links TRBV5-4 to TRBJ2-5, with D maybe TRBD2 (6 bases). The ends were cut back, 2 bases at V and 5 bases at J, with 16 bases in the middle. The germline V gene has CDR1 SGHNT and CDR2 YYREEE (reference sequence). This CDR3 has 15 amino acids. The DNA of the CDR3 is TGTGCCAGCAGCTTAGGAGGGGCACCCCGGGAGACCCAGTACTTC. Translated: CASSLGGAPRETQYF. The whole variable domain, remainder taken from reference TRBV5-4 and TRBJ2-5, is ETGVTQSPTHLIKTRGQQVTLRCSSQSGHNTVSWYQQALGQGPQFIFQYYREEENGRGNFPPRFSGLQFPNYSSELNVNALELDDSALYLCASSLGGAPRETQYFGPGTRLLVL.

In its sample, this clonotype was seen a few times. The chain recombines TRBV28 with TRBJ2-3; no clear D. Trimming shortened V by 7 bases and J by 2 bases, and 10 bases separated the two germline ends. Germline CDR1 MDHEN, CDR2 SYDVKM. The CDR3 covers 13 residues. The CDR3 loop reads CASTRNPTDTQYF. The CDR3 DNA follows: TGTGCCAGCACCCGAAACCCCACAGATACGCAGTATTTT.

This clonotype has more than one count but fewer than ten. The chain uses TRBV19 and TRBJ2-1; the D gene is possibly TRBD2 (5 bases). Germline V CDR1 and CDR2: LNHDA, SQIVND (reference sequence). This CDR3 is built from 17 residues. The V end lost 4 bases, the J end lost 3 bases, and 19 bases lay between the germline ends. The CDR3 bases are TGTGCCAGTAGTACCCCGATTGAAAGCGGTTTCTACAATGAGCAGTTCTTC. Residues: CASSTPIESGFYNEQFF.

The table lists this clonotype with a few counts. J is TRBJ2-5 and V is TRBV11-2; 7 bases are shared with TRBD2. V lost 4 bases, J lost 5 bases, and 10 bases stayed unmatched. Germline CDR1 reads SGHAT; CDR2 reads FQNNGV. The CDR3 has 15 amino acids. DNA for the CDR3: TGTGCCAGCAGCTGGAGGCTGGGAGGGCAGGAGACCCAGTACTTC. Its translation: CASSWRLGGQETQYF.

V usage is TRBV12-3 or TRBV12-4 and J usage is TRBJ1-4; no reliable D call. CDR3 size: 11 residues. V lost 3 bases, J lost 7 bases, and 3 bases lay in between. The CDR3 DNA reads TGTGCCAGCAGTTTGGGTGAAAAACTGTTTTTT. It specifies CASSLGEKLFF.

This clonotype was counted only a few times. The chain employs TRBV18 and TRBJ2-1, with unresolved D. Germline loops: CDR1 KGHSH, CDR2 LQKENI. V lost 0 bases, J lost 0 bases, and 6 bases lay in between. The length of the CDR3 is 15 residues. The CDR3 here is CASSPPLSSYNEQFF. DNA for the CDR3: TGTGCCAGCTCACCACCCCTGAGCTCCTACAATGAGCAGTTCTTC.

At least ten counts were recorded for this clonotype. As DNA, the CDR3 is TGTGCCAGCAGTTACTCCCAAAACGGTCAGAATGGCTACACCTTC. Translating it yields CASSYSQNGQNGYTF. The chain uses TRBV6-5 and TRBJ1-2; D not resolved. CDR1 and CDR2 from the germline V gene are MNHEY and SVGAGI. V dropped 0 bases and J dropped 6 bases, with 14 bases sitting between them. There are 15 residues in the CDR3.

The sample holds a few counts of this clonotype. This chain links TRBV5-1 with TRBJ2-5; D gene ambiguous. The V gene lost 2 bases and the J gene lost 0 bases, with 14 bases spanning the gap. Germline V gene lookup returns CDR1 SGHRS and CDR2 YFSETQ. CDR3 length: 16 residues. CDR3 sequence reads: CASSFSSLIHQETQYF. As DNA, the CDR3 is TGCGCCAGCAGCTTTTCTTCTCTAATACACCAAGAGACCCAGTACTTC.

This chain links TRBV28 with TRBJ2-7; a possible D gene is TRBD1 (5 bases). Trimming took 5 bases from V and 6 from J, leaving 8 bases between them. This CDR3 contains 11 residues. Germline values: CDR1 MDHEN, CDR2 SYDVKM. CDR3 in DNA: TGTGCCAGCAGTGGACATCGCGAGCAGTACTTC. Amino acid sequence: CASSGHREQYF.

The gene calls are TRBV5-1 and TRBJ2-5; D is uncertain. Germline lookup yields CDR1 SGHRS and CDR2 YFSETQ. Deletions cut 1 base from V and 6 bases from J, with 16 bases between. This CDR3 spans 15 amino acids. CDR3 sequence (DNA): TGCGCCAGCAGCTTGTCGGCTGGAACTGAGAAGACCCAGTACTTC. Amino acid sequence: CASSLSAGTEKTQYF.

V gene TRBV2 combines with J gene TRBJ2-7, with 11 bases matching TRBD2. Germline assignment: CDR1 SNHLY and CDR2 FYNNEI. V lost 5 bases, J lost 0 bases, and 6 bases stayed unmatched. CDR3 length: 16 amino acids. The CDR3 here is CASSPLGLAVSYEQYF. In DNA, the CDR3 is TGTGCCAGCAGTCCTCTGGGACTAGCGGTCTCCTACGAGCAGTACTTC.